A single sample gave rise to the 18 T cell receptor beta chains below, sequenced in a study of blood T cells in healthy people across ages. The use of a sample-barcoded 5' primer and a J-beta primer mix characterized a second PCR of about 7 to 12 cycles. Each CDR3 protein is one row after TCRdb ran MiXCR on the 5' RACE reads. This sample yields roughly 1.5 million distinct CDR3 sequences, of which roughly 43% are seen a single time; under 5% belongs to the top ten. Sequencing was carried out using blood. These TCRs come from a woman aged 18-29 years in good health.

The V and J genes are TRBV7-8 and TRBJ1-1; D remains ambiguous. Germline CDR1 and CDR2: SGHVS and FQNEAQ. Trimming cost V 5 bases and J 0 bases, with 10 bases left between them. The CDR3 is made up of 14 amino acids. The chain's CDR3 is CASSLISMNTEAFF. Here the CDR3 DNA reads TGTGCCAGCAGCCTCATCTCAATGAACACTGAAGCTTTCTTT.

This chain connects TRBV5-1 to TRBJ2-3; maybe TRBD1 (5 bases). V shed 1 base and J shed 5 bases, with 8 bases lying between them. This CDR3 spans 13 amino acids. CDR1 SGHRS and CDR2 YFSETQ come from the germline V gene. CDR3 protein: CASSLIQGDTQYF. The DNA for the CDR3 is TGCGCCAGCAGCTTGATCCAGGGAGATACGCAGTATTTT.

The chain recombines TRBV9 with TRBJ2-1; 14 nucleotides line up with TRBD2. The CDR3 consists of 19 residues. Germline V gene lookup returns CDR1 SGDLS and CDR2 YYNGEE. Trimming at V came to 3 bases and at J to 6 bases, leaving 14 bases not matched to a gene. CDR3 coding DNA: TGTGCCAGCAGCGACGAAGGGACTAGCGGGGGTTTACCCCCCAATGAGCAGTTCTTC. Translating it yields CASSDEGTSGGLPPNEQFF.

This clonotype occurred a few times. The chain carries TRBV5-1 and TRBJ2-7; 9 bases match TRBD1. Trimming at V came to 7 bases and at J to 5 bases, leaving 4 bases not matched to a gene. The CDR3 contains 12 residues. Looked up from germline, CDR1 is SGHRS and CDR2 is YFSETQ. CDR3 residues: CASGQGPHEQYF. As DNA, the CDR3 is TGCGCCAGCGGACAGGGGCCCCACGAGCAGTACTTC. Variable domain in full (rest from reference TRBV5-1 and TRBJ2-7): KAGVTQTPRYLIKTRGQQVTLSCSPISGHRSVSWYQQTPGQGLQFLFEYFSETQRNKGNFPGRFSGRQFSNSRSEMNVSTLELGDSALYLCASGQGPHEQYFGPGTRLTVT.

This chain uses TRBV27 with TRBJ2-1; 10 bases line up with TRBD2. CDR3 size: 16 residues. The V and J ends lost 6 bases and 4 bases, in that order; junction bases with no gene match: 9. Germline V CDR1 and CDR2: MNHEY, SMNVEV (reference sequence). CDR3 in DNA: TGTGCCAGCAGCGACCTCCGACTAGCGGGTTACAATGAGCAGTTCTTC. This translates into CASSDLRLAGYNEQFF.

The rearrangement links TRBV4-1 to TRBJ1-2; D is perhaps TRBD1 (6 bases). Germline CDR1 is MGHRA and CDR2 is YSYEKL. The V end lost 0 bases, the J end lost 4 bases, and 12 bases lay between the germline ends. The CDR3 consists of 15 residues. The CDR3 DNA reads as TGCGCCAGCAGCCAAGATAGGCGGACAGCCTATGGCTACACCTTC. Its protein is CASSQDRRTAYGYTF.

This clonotype was observed a single time. The J gene is TRBJ2-6, the V gene TRBV7-9; D is undetermined. V shed 0 bases and J shed 0 bases, with 6 bases lying between them. Germline CDR1 SEHNR, CDR2 FQNEAQ (reference sequence). The CDR3 length is 16 residues. The CDR3 region is CASSLADFSGANVLTF. CDR3 nucleotide sequence: TGTGCCAGCAGCTTAGCCGACTTCTCTGGGGCCAACGTCCTGACTTTC. The variable domain in full, with the rest retrieved from reference TRBV7-9 and TRBJ2-6, is DTGVSQNPRHKITKRGQNVTFRCDPISEHNRLYWYRQTLGQGPEFLTYFQNEAQLEKSRLLSDRFSAERPKGSFSTLEIQRTEQGDSAMYLCASSLADFSGANVLTFGAGSRLTVL.

V usage is TRBV20-1 and J usage is TRBJ2-5; D tentatively reads TRBD1 or TRBD2 (5 bases each). Per the germline V gene, CDR1 is DFQATT and CDR2 is SNEGSKA (reference sequence). This CDR3 contains 10 residues. Trimming pared 3 bases from V and 11 bases from J, leaving 10 bases between. The CDR3: CSASLGEQYF. DNA of the CDR3: TGCAGTGCTAGTCTAGGGGAGCAGTACTTC.

This clonotype has a count of ten or more. The chain employs TRBV29-1 and TRBJ1-1; D is unresolved. Germline V CDR1 and CDR2: SQVTM, ANQGSEA. V shed 5 bases and J shed 0 bases, with 10 bases lying between them. The CDR3 consists of 13 residues. Here the CDR3 DNA reads TGCAGCGTTACCGGACGGATGAACACTGAAGCTTTCTTT. Translation gives CSVTGRMNTEAFF.

The V call is TRBV24-1, the J call TRBJ1-4; no clear D gene. Germline V lookup: CDR1 KGHDR, CDR2 SFDVKD. This CDR3 comprises 11 residues. Between the trimmed V and J ends, which lost 3 bases and 8 bases, there was a span of 3 bases. In DNA form, the CDR3 reads TGTGCCACCAGTGATGAAGAAAAACTGTTTTTT. Amino acid sequence: CATSDEEKLFF.

The genes are TRBV3-1 and TRBJ2-3, with 12 nucleotides matching TRBD2. The CDR3 is 16 amino acids. The ends lost 1 base at V and 8 bases at J; junction bases unmatched: 7. Germline loops: CDR1 LGHDT, CDR2 YNNKEL (reference sequence). The CDR3 protein is CASSQAPSGGEGTQYF. In nucleotides, the CDR3 is TGTGCCAGCAGCCAAGCGCCTAGCGGGGGGGAAGGTACGCAGTATTTT.

This clonotype was seen a handful of times. The chain uses TRBV2 and TRBJ1-1; D gene unclear. The V gene lost 7 bases and the J gene lost 2 bases, with 17 bases spanning the gap. The CDR3 length is 15 residues. Germline CDR1 and CDR2: SNHLY and FYNNEI. The CDR3 is CASTTFPGYNTEAFF. The CDR3 nucleotides read TGTGCCAGCACTACCTTTCCGGGCTACAACACTGAAGCTTTCTTT.

This clonotype was picked up a small number of times. The chain carries TRBV15 and TRBJ2-3, with 9 nucleotides matching TRBD1. The CDR3 spans 15 residues. The V and J ends lost 5 bases and 3 bases, in that order; junction bases with no gene match: 6. The V gene's germline CDR1 is LNHNV and CDR2 YYDKDF (reference sequence). Here the CDR3 reads CATSRRDRATDTQYF. The CDR3 DNA is TGTGCCACCAGCCGTCGGGACAGGGCTACAGATACGCAGTATTTT.

The V call is TRBV9, the J call TRBJ2-3, with TRBD2 matching 7 bases. This CDR3 has 16 amino acids. The germline CDR1 and CDR2 sequences are SGDLS and YYNGEE. V dropped 4 bases and J dropped 2; count of bases not matched to a gene: 10. CDR3 sequence (DNA): TGTGCCAGCAGCCTTCGGACTAGTTCGAACACAGATACGCAGTATTTT. This translates into CASSLRTSSNTDTQYF. The complete variable domain, with remaining parts taken from reference TRBV9 and TRBJ2-3, reads DSGVTQTPKHLITATGQRVTLRCSPRSGDLSVYWYQQSLDQGLQFLIQYYNGEERAKGNILERFSAQQFPDLHSELNLSSLELGDSALYFCASSLRTSSNTDTQYFGPGTRLTVL.

A few counts support this clonotype. A read error is possible here, since a much larger clone lies one base away. The chain has TRBV11-2 and TRBJ2-3; tentative D call: TRBD2 (6 bases). CDR1 and CDR2 (germline): SGHAT, FQNNGV. The length of the CDR3 is 16 residues. Trimming removed 5 bases from V and 8 bases from J, with 23 bases in between. In DNA form, the CDR3 reads TGTGCCAGCAGCGTTGAACTAGCTGCGGGGTGCATTACGCAGTATTTT. This sequence encodes CASSVELAAGCITQYF.

The chain carries TRBV4-3 and TRBJ2-1; D is undetermined. This CDR3 comprises 12 residues. Trimming removed 3 bases at V and 8 bases at J, with 8 bases between. Per germline, CDR1 LGHNA and CDR2 YSLEER. This CDR3 is CASSHPSDEQFF. CDR3 sequence (DNA): TGCGCCAGCAGCCATCCCAGCGATGAGCAGTTCTTC.

This chain links TRBV18 with TRBJ1-4; 7 positions match TRBD1. V was pared by 3 bases and J by 8 bases, with 6 bases of the junction left unmatched. CDR1 is KGHSH and CDR2 is LQKENI in the germline V gene. The CDR3 length is 14 residues. CDR3 loop: CASSPGNRGEKLFF. The CDR3 region has the DNA TGTGCCAGCTCACCGGGGAACAGGGGCGAAAAACTGTTTTTT. Full variable domain (missing parts from reference TRBV18 and TRBJ1-4): NAGVMQNPRHLVRRRGQEARLRCSPMKGHSHVYWYRQLPEEGLKFMVYLQKENIIDESGMPKERFSAEFPKEGPSILRIQQVVRGDSAAYFCASSPGNRGEKLFFGSGTQLSVL.

A note on this clonotype: A junction end diverges from the germline sequence, so it may reflect a read error. V gene TRBV19 combines with J gene TRBJ2-1; 8 nucleotides align to TRBD2. Germline CDR1 and CDR2: LNHDA and SQIVND (reference sequence). The CDR3 loop spans 15 amino acids. The CDR3 region has the DNA TGTGCCAGTAGTTCTAGCGGGCACACCTACAATGGGCAGTTCTTC. It specifies CASSSSGHTYNGQFF. Full variable domain (remainder filled in from reference TRBV19 and TRBJ2-1): DGGITQSPKYLFRKEGQNVTLSCEQNLNHDAMYWYRQDPGQGLRLIYYSQIVNDFQKGDIAEGYSVSREKKESFPLTVTSAQKNPTAFYLCASSSSGHTYNGQFFGPGTRLTVL.